The 11 T cell receptor beta chains below were found in one sample sequenced in a study of shared clonotypes between healthy human individuals. Positively selected for CCR7, the CD45RO-negative cells used as naive CD8 cells excluded terminally differentiated effector memory CD45RA+ cells. Libraries were prepared by immunoSEQ multiplex PCR; TCRdb keeps only in-frame clonotypes and omits some of them. The table records about 2.1 million clones, 93% of them present only once. Material: naive CD8+ T cells from PBMCs. All receptors derive from a man aged 18-30 years in good health. Some clones in this sample may be carry-over from other donors' samples.

V usage is TRBV27 and J usage is TRBJ1-2, with 8 bases that match TRBD1. V was pared by 5 bases and J by 7 bases, with 12 bases of the junction left unmatched. CDR1 is MNHEY, CDR2 SMNVEV, per germline (reference sequence). This CDR3 region has 15 residues. The chain's CDR3 is CASSKRDAGGGGYTF. The DNA of the CDR3 is TGTGCCAGCAGTAAGCGGGACGCAGGGGGCGGTGGCTACACCTTC.

This chain joins TRBV5-6 and TRBJ2-2, with D possibly TRBD2 on 5 matching bases. Per germline, CDR1 SGHDT and CDR2 YYEEEE. The germline V and J ends were trimmed by 4 bases and 2 bases, with 18 bases remaining between them. The CDR3 runs to 17 residues. As DNA, the CDR3 is TGTGCCAGCAGCCCGGCGTCATGGACGGGAAACACCGGGGAGCTGTTTTTT. Protein product: CASSPASWTGNTGELFF.

Regarding this clone: This sample also contains other DNA sequences that code for the same CDR3. This chain uses TRBV5-6 with TRBJ2-7, with D unresolved. Germline V gives CDR1 SGHDT, CDR2 YYEEEE. V dropped 0 bases and J dropped 0 bases, with 7 bases sitting between them. The CDR3 covers 14 residues. The CDR3 is CASSLDGSSYEQYF. DNA of the CDR3: TGTGCCAGCAGCTTGGACGGCAGCTCCTACGAGCAGTACTTC.

V gene TRBV4-3 combines with J gene TRBJ2-1; D is unclear. Germline CDR1 reads LGHNA; CDR2 reads YSLEER. This CDR3 has 13 residues. Trimming left V 1 base short and J 7 bases short, with 8 bases between. The CDR3: CASSQAESNEQFF. The CDR3 coding sequence is TGCGCCAGCAGCCAAGCGGAGAGTAATGAGCAGTTCTTC.

The rearrangement joins TRBV7-9 to TRBJ1-2; 7 bases are shared with TRBD1. The CDR3 totals 15 residues. The J segment lost 7 bases and the V segment lost 1 base, leaving 9 bases of the junction unmatched. Germline V lookup: CDR1 SEHNR, CDR2 FQNEAQ (reference sequence). The CDR3 sequence: CASSLGEGAHAGYTF. The DNA of the CDR3 is TGTGCCAGCAGCTTAGGGGAGGGGGCGCATGCTGGCTACACCTTC.

This chain links TRBV6-5 with TRBJ1-4; maybe TRBD1 (5 bases). V was cut by 2 bases and J by 13 bases, with 8 bases left in between. CDR3 length: 11 residues. In germline, CDR1 is MNHEY, CDR2 SVGAGI. CDR3 protein: CASSYGGVLFF. The DNA of the CDR3 is TGTGCCAGCAGTTACGGGGGGGTACTGTTTTTT.

The V gene is TRBV6-5, the J gene TRBJ2-3; D possibly corresponds to TRBD2 (6 bases). This CDR3 spans 16 amino acids. CDR1 is MNHEY, CDR2 SVGAGI, per germline. The V gene lost 0 bases and the J gene lost 2 bases, with 12 bases spanning the gap. CDR3 sequence reads: CASSYSTGVYTDTQYF. In nucleotides, the CDR3 is TGTGCCAGCAGTTACTCGACGGGAGTGTACACAGATACGCAGTATTTT.

In the case of this clone: The same CDR3 arises from other DNA sequences in this sample as well. The CDR3 loop reads CASSEAVQGTYEQYF. CDR3 nucleotide sequence: TGTGCCAGCAGTGAAGCTGTACAGGGTACGTACGAGCAGTACTTC. V usage is TRBV6-1 and J usage is TRBJ2-7; TRBD1 is a possible D gene (6 bases). Trimming took off 0 bases at V and 4 bases at J, with 13 bases between the two ends. CDR1 and CDR2 from the germline V gene are MNHNS and SASEGT. This CDR3 is built from 15 residues.

V usage is TRBV5-1 and J usage is TRBJ1-2, with 9 bases that match TRBD1. With 0 bases clipped from V and 7 bases from J, the junction kept 13 bases outside the gene matches. The CDR3 extends over 17 amino acids. Germline lookup yields CDR1 SGHRS and CDR2 YFSETQ. DNA of the CDR3: TGCGCCAGCAGCTTGGAACAGGGGGCGGTTCGCTATGGTGGCTACACCTTC. Its protein is CASSLEQGAVRYGGYTF.

The rearrangement links TRBV19 to TRBJ1-1; D gene uncertain. CDR1 and CDR2 from the germline V gene are LNHDA and SQIVND (reference sequence). There are 13 residues in the CDR3. Trimming took off 1 base at V and 5 bases at J, with 8 bases between the two ends. CDR3: CASSIGGKTEAFF. The CDR3 bases are TGTGCCAGTAGTATAGGCGGGAAAACTGAAGCTTTCTTT.

V gene TRBV7-9 combines with J gene TRBJ1-2; D is possibly TRBD1 (6 bases). The V end lost 5 bases, the J end lost 5 bases, and 21 bases lay between the germline ends. The germline V gene encodes CDR1 SEHNR and CDR2 FQNEAQ (reference sequence). The CDR3 is 16 residues long. The CDR3, as DNA: TGTGCCAGCAGCCAACTAAGGACAGAGGTGGATTATGGCTACACCTTC. This sequence encodes CASSQLRTEVDYGYTF.